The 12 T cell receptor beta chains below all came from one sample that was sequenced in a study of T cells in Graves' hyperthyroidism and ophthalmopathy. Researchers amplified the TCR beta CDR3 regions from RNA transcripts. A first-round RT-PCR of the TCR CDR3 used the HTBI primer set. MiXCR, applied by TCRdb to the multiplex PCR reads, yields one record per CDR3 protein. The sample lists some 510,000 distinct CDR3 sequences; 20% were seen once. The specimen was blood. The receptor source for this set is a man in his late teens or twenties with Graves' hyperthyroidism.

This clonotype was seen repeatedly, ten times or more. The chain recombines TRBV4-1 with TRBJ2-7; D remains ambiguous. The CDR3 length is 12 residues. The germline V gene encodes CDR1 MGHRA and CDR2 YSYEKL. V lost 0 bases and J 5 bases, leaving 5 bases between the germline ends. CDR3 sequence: CASSQEGNEQYF. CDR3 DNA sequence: TGCGCCAGCAGCCAAGAAGGGAACGAGCAGTACTTC.

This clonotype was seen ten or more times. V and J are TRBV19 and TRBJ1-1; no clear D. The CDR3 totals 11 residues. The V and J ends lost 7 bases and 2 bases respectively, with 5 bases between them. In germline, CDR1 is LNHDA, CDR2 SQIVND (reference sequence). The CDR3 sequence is CASMINTEAFF. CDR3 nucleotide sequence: TGTGCCAGTATGATAAACACTGAAGCTTTCTTT.

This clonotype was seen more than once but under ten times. The CDR3: CASSFFVGNQETQYF. CDR3 DNA sequence: TGTGCCAGCAGTTTTTTCGTAGGGAACCAAGAGACCCAGTACTTC. The V gene is TRBV28, the J gene TRBJ2-5; D not resolved. The CDR3 runs 15 residues. Germline CDR1 reads MDHEN; CDR2 reads SYDVKM. V shed 3 bases and J shed 0 bases, with 11 bases lying between them.

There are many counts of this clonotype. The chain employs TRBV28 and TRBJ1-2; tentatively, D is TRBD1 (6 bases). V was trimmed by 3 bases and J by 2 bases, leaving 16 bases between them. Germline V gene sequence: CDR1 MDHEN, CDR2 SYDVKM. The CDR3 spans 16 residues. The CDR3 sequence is CASSLQSRQENYGYTF. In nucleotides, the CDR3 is TGTGCCAGCAGTTTGCAAAGTAGACAGGAGAACTATGGCTACACCTTC.

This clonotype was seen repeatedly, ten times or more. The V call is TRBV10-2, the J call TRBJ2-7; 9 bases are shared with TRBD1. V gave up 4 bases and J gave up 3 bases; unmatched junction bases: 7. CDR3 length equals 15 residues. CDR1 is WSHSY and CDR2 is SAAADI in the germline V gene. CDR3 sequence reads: CASSGPQGASYEQYF. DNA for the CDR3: TGCGCCAGCAGTGGGCCACAGGGGGCGAGCTACGAGCAGTACTTC.

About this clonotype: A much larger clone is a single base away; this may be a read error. Written as DNA, the CDR3 is TGTGCCTGTAGGCTCACGGGGACTGAAGCTTTCTTT. Translating it yields CACRLTGTEAFF. The chain employs TRBV30 and TRBJ1-1; D not certain. The germline CDR1 and CDR2 sequences are GTSNPN and SVGIG (reference sequence). The CDR3 consists of 12 residues. The V and J ends lost 6 bases and 5 bases respectively, with 13 bases between them.

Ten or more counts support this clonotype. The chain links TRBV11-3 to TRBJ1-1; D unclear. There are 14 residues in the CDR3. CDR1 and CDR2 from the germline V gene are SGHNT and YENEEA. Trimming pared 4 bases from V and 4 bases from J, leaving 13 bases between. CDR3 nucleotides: TGTGCCAGCAGCTCGAGTCCTTCTGGCACTGAAGCTTTCTTT. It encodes CASSSSPSGTEAFF.

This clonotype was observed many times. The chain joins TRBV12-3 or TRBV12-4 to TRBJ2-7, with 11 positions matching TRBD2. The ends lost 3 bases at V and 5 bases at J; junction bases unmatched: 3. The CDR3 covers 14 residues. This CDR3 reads CASSFSGGADEQYF. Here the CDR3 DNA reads TGTGCCAGCAGTTTTAGCGGGGGGGCAGACGAGCAGTACTTC.

DNA of the CDR3: TGTGCCAGCAGCGCCGGACAGGGGGATTACGAGCAGTACTTC. This sequence encodes CASSAGQGDYEQYF. The rearrangement joins TRBV9 to TRBJ2-7, with TRBD1 matching over 10 bases. Germline assignment: CDR1 SGDLS and CDR2 YYNGEE. V gave up 3 bases and J gave up 4 bases; unmatched junction bases: 4. This CDR3 is 14 amino acids long.

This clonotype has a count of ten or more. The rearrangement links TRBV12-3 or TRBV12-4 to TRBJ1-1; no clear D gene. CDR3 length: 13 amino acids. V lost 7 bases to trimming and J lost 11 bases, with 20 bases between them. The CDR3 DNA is TGTGCCAGCACCCGCGAAGAAGGGCCTTGGGCTTTCTTT. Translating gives CASTREEGPWAFF.

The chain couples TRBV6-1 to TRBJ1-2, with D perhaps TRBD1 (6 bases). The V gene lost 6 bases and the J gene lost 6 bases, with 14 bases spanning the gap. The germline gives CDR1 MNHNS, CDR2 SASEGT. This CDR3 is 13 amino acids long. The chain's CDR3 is CASSATGRDGYTF. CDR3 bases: TGTGCCAGCAGCGCGACAGGAAGGGATGGCTACACCTTC.

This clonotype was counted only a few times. CDR3 DNA: TGTGCCACCAGCAGAGTTAGGGGGAATCAGCCCCAGCATTTT. Encoded protein: CATSRVRGNQPQHF. The V call is TRBV15, the J call TRBJ1-5; tentatively, D is TRBD1 (6 bases). From germline, CDR1 is LNHNV and CDR2 YYDKDF (reference sequence). CDR3 length: 14 residues. The V end was cut by 1 base, the J end by 4 bases, with 8 bases between.